These 23 T cell receptor beta chains share one sample of origin, sequenced in a study of vaccination effects on CD4 cells after COVID-19. The data were produced by immunoSEQ multiplex PCR, yet TCRdb's version contains in-frame clones alone and is incomplete. The sample carries tens of thousands of clones, more than 65% recorded once. With more than 9 days of culture completed, CD4+ T cells were isolated. Confirmation by PCR established that the person had SARS-CoV-2 infection between March and December 2020. Participants were vaccinated with two doses of either the BNT162b2 or mRNA-1273 vaccine. These receptors have no known antigen. The input for sequencing was CD4+ T cells from PBMCs cultured without peptide, taken after COVID-19 vaccination. These receptors all stem from a human donor who had a prior SARS-CoV-2 infection.

The chain links TRBV7-3 to TRBJ2-1; D is uncertain. With 3 bases removed from V and 0 bases from J, the gap between germline ends came to 9 bases. The CDR3 spans 15 residues. Looked up from germline, CDR1 is SGHTA and CDR2 is FQGTGA. CDR3 nucleotides: TGTGCCAGCAGCTTGGCTTGGAGCTCCTACAATGAGCAGTTCTTC. Its translation is CASSLAWSSYNEQFF.

This chain connects TRBV5-4 to TRBJ2-2; D possibly uses TRBD1 or TRBD2 (6 bases each). The CDR3 totals 15 residues. Trimming pared 9 bases from V and 5 bases from J, leaving 20 bases between. CDR1 and CDR2 (germline): SGHNT, YYREEE (reference sequence). The CDR3 loop is CATTDGRGPTGELFF. CDR3 nucleotides: TGTGCCACAACAGATGGTCGGGGGCCAACCGGGGAGCTGTTTTTT.

The chain has TRBV6-2 or TRBV6-3 and TRBJ2-1; 13 nucleotides agree with TRBD2. The CDR3 spans 16 residues. Germline V gene data show CDR1 as MNHEY and CDR2 as SVGEGT. V lost 1 base to trimming and J lost 5 bases; unmatched junction nucleotides: 2. The CDR3 DNA reads TGTGCCAGCAGTTACTGGACTAGCGGGAGTAACAATGAGCAGTTCTTC. Protein: CASSYWTSGSNNEQFF.

The chain combines TRBV9 with TRBJ1-1, with D uncertain. The CDR3 length is 14 residues. V was cut by 1 base and J by 1 base, with 8 bases left in between. Germline CDR1 and CDR2: SGDLS and YYNGEE. The DNA of the CDR3 is TGTGCCAGCAGCGTAAGTGTGGGGAACACTGAAGCTTTCTTT. This encodes CASSVSVGNTEAFF.

This chain uses TRBV9 with TRBJ1-3, with D hard to call. Between the trimmed V and J ends, which lost 0 bases and 6 bases, there was a span of 10 bases. This CDR3 has 14 amino acids. The V gene's germline CDR1 is SGDLS and CDR2 YYNGEE. CDR3 in amino acids: CASSVDMGENTIYF. The CDR3 region has the DNA TGTGCCAGCAGCGTAGATATGGGCGAAAACACCATATATTTT.

The chain's CDR3 is CATTTADRGLRQYF. The CDR3 bases are TGTGCCACCACCACCGCGGACAGGGGTCTCCGGCAGTACTTC. The chain carries TRBV6-6 and TRBJ2-7; 9 bases are a match to TRBD1. V gave up 10 bases and J gave up 9 bases; unmatched junction bases: 16. The germline V gene encodes CDR1 MNHNY and CDR2 SVGAGI (reference sequence). CDR3 length: 14 amino acids.

The chain carries TRBV7-2 and TRBJ2-7; D is unclear. The V end lost 5 bases, the J end lost 5 bases, and 10 bases lay between the germline ends. Germline assignment: CDR1 SGHTA and CDR2 FQGNSA. The CDR3 consists of 12 residues. The CDR3 protein is CASSRSLDEQYF. CDR3 DNA: TGTGCCAGCAGCCGGAGCCTCGACGAGCAGTACTTC.

The chain joins TRBV18 to TRBJ2-7; D possibly corresponds to TRBD1 (6 bases). Per germline, CDR1 KGHSH and CDR2 LQKENI. This CDR3 comprises 14 residues. V was pared by 3 bases and J by 5 bases, with 14 bases between. CDR3 sequence: CASSPNRDSHEQYF. The CDR3 DNA reads TGTGCCAGCTCACCCAACAGGGATTCCCACGAGCAGTACTTC. The variable domain in full, completed from reference TRBV18 and TRBJ2-7, reads NAGVMQNPRHLVRRRGQEARLRCSPMKGHSHVYWYRQLPEEGLKFMVYLQKENIIDESGMPKERFSAEFPKEGPSILRIQQVVRGDSAAYFCASSPNRDSHEQYFGPGTRLTVT.

The rearrangement uses TRBV7-2 and TRBJ1-1; D is unclear. The germline CDR1 and CDR2 sequences are SGHTA and FQGNSA. The V gene lost 1 base and the J gene lost 1 base, with 10 bases spanning the gap. The CDR3 spans 15 residues. CDR3: CASSLGRRANTEAFF. In DNA form, the CDR3 reads TGTGCCAGCAGCTTAGGTAGAAGGGCGAACACTGAAGCTTTCTTT.

V gene TRBV2 combines with J gene TRBJ1-5; 8 nucleotides line up with TRBD1. The CDR3 has 13 residues. Germline CDR1 and CDR2: SNHLY and FYNNEI. Losses at the gene ends were 6 bases for V and 5 bases for J; bases not matched to a gene: 3. The CDR3 region has the DNA TGTGCCAGCAGCGAGGACAGGGATCAGCCCCAGCATTTT. Amino acid sequence: CASSEDRDQPQHF. The whole variable domain, filled in from reference TRBV2 and TRBJ1-5, reads EPEVTQTPSHQVTQMGQEVILRCVPISNHLYFYWYRQILGQKVEFLVSFYNNEISEKSEIFDDQFSVERPDGSNFTLKIRSTKLEDSAMYFCASSEDRDQPQHFGDGTRLSIL.

This clone showed up just a few times. J is TRBJ2-7 and V is TRBV6-2 or TRBV6-3; D unresolved. Germline V gene lookup returns CDR1 MNHEY and CDR2 SVGEGT. Trimming stripped 2 bases from V and 7 bases from J, with 9 bases between. The CDR3 covers 12 residues. The CDR3: CASSYGRMEQYF. CDR3 nucleotides: TGTGCCAGCAGTTACGGAAGGATGGAGCAGTACTTC.

This clone turned up a few times. The V gene is TRBV7-8, the J gene TRBJ1-1; D is ambiguous. This CDR3 has 13 residues. Trimming took off 1 base at V and 5 bases at J, with 8 bases between the two ends. Per germline, CDR1 SGHVS and CDR2 FQNEAQ. The chain's CDR3 is CASSLGRVTEAFF. The CDR3 nucleotides are TGTGCCAGCAGCTTAGGGCGGGTGACTGAAGCTTTCTTT.

The J gene is TRBJ2-3, the V gene TRBV18, with 12 bases fitting TRBD1. The CDR3 contains 15 residues. V was pared by 4 bases and J by 8 bases, with 7 bases of the junction left unmatched. Germline CDR1 reads KGHSH; CDR2 reads LQKENI. CDR3 nucleotides: TGTGCCAGCTCACTACGGGACAGGGGGCCGGGTACGCAGTATTTT. Protein: CASSLRDRGPGTQYF.

This clone was observed a handful of times. The chain combines TRBV7-3 with TRBJ2-1, with 8 bases lining up with TRBD2. Trimming removed 5 bases from V and 9 bases from J; junction bases left unmatched: 0. The CDR3 has 11 amino acids. Per germline, CDR1 SGHTA and CDR2 FQGTGA. The CDR3 is CASSRGGEQFF. In DNA form, the CDR3 reads TGTGCCAGCAGCCGGGGGGGTGAGCAGTTCTTC.

In DNA form, the CDR3 reads TGTGCCAGCAGCCCCCGACTAGCGGGAGCTGCAGATACGCAGTATTTT. It translates to CASSPRLAGAADTQYF. The chain uses TRBV13 and TRBJ2-3; 12 bases line up with TRBD2. V was pared by 5 bases and J by 4 bases, with 7 bases of the junction left unmatched. Germline V gives CDR1 PRHDT, CDR2 FYEKMQ (reference sequence). The CDR3 has 16 residues. The variable domain in full, completed from reference TRBV13 and TRBJ2-3, reads AAGVIQSPRHLIKEKRETATLKCYPIPRHDTVYWYQQGPGQDPQFLISFYEKMQSDKGSIPDRFSAQQFSDYHSELNMSSLELGDSALYFCASSPRLAGAADTQYFGPGTRLTVL.

The chain couples TRBV5-3 to TRBJ1-2, with 9 bases aligning to TRBD1. TRBV5-3 has ORF status, its function being uncertain. The ends lost 4 bases at V and 2 bases at J; junction bases unmatched: 18. The CDR3 is 19 residues long. CDR3 DNA sequence: TGTGCCAGAAGCCAAAACCGGGACAGGGTTTTTTCGTCGAACTATGGCTACACCTTC. It translates to CARSQNRDRVFSSNYGYTF.

The chain couples TRBV5-1 to TRBJ2-5; TRBD1 matches 7 bases. V lost 4 bases and J lost 1; bases outside the gene matches: 19. The CDR3 is 19 amino acids. From germline, CDR1 is SGHRS and CDR2 YFSETQ. The CDR3 is CASSPTWTGRVYSQETQYF. The CDR3 DNA follows: TGCGCCAGCAGCCCGACCTGGACAGGTCGGGTTTATTCCCAAGAGACCCAGTACTTC.

This clone was observed a few times. The chain links TRBV2 to TRBJ2-7; 7 bases line up with TRBD1. The CDR3 runs to 13 residues. Losses at the gene ends were 8 bases for V and 0 bases for J; bases not matched to a gene: 4. Looked up from germline, CDR1 is SNHLY and CDR2 is FYNNEI. The CDR3 DNA reads as TGTGCCAGCCCCCGGGACAGCTCCTACGAGCAGTACTTC. Protein: CASPRDSSYEQYF. The full variable domain, completed using reference TRBV2 and TRBJ2-7, is EPEVTQTPSHQVTQMGQEVILRCVPISNHLYFYWYRQILGQKVEFLVSFYNNEISEKSEIFDDQFSVERPDGSNFTLKIRSTKLEDSAMYFCASPRDSSYEQYFGPGTRLTVT.

The chain couples TRBV5-1 to TRBJ1-5, with D perhaps matching TRBD1 (5 bases). CDR1 and CDR2 from the germline V gene are SGHRS and YFSETQ. Trimming shortened V by 3 bases and J by 5 bases, and 12 bases separated the two germline ends. This CDR3 is built from 14 residues. Here the CDR3 reads CASSYMGGDQPQHF. CDR3 sequence (DNA): TGCGCCAGCAGCTACATGGGGGGGGATCAGCCCCAGCATTTT.

This clone counts as medium-sized. V and J are TRBV6-5 and TRBJ2-3; D unresolved. V was cut by 4 bases and J by 0 bases, with 2 bases left in between. The CDR3 spans 12 residues. Germline V gene lookup returns CDR1 MNHEY and CDR2 SVGAGI. The CDR3 protein is CASSSSTDTQYF. The DNA of the CDR3 is TGTGCCAGCAGTTCTAGCACAGATACGCAGTATTTT.

V and J are TRBV7-8 and TRBJ1-1; D uncertain. With 3 bases removed from V and 2 bases from J, the gap between germline ends came to 4 bases. Per germline, CDR1 SGHVS and CDR2 FQNEAQ. The CDR3 spans 12 residues. For the CDR3, the DNA is TGTGCCAGCAGCTTCCTCAACACTGAAGCTTTCTTT. It is translated as CASSFLNTEAFF.

The chain links TRBV5-6 to TRBJ1-4, with 7 bases aligning to TRBD1. Germline V gene lookup returns CDR1 SGHDT and CDR2 YYEEEE. The CDR3 consists of 15 residues. Germline trimming cut 2 bases from V and 7 bases from J; bases unmatched to any gene: 8. The CDR3 region is CASSFFDRVGEKLFF. The CDR3 DNA follows: TGTGCCAGCAGCTTCTTTGACAGGGTGGGTGAAAAACTGTTTTTT.

The V and J genes are TRBV7-3 and TRBJ2-7, with D maybe TRBD2 (6 bases). Per germline, CDR1 SGHTA and CDR2 FQGTGA. This CDR3 has 15 residues. V lost 1 base and J lost 7, with 17 bases in between. DNA for the CDR3: TGTGCCAGCAGCTTAAACGGCGGGATGCCCGGGGAGCAGTACTTC. This sequence encodes CASSLNGGMPGEQYF.